These 16 T cell receptor beta chains came from one sample sequenced in a study of CD8 T cells in Susac syndrome. Random hexamers were used to reverse transcribe about 0.5 to 1 ug of RNA. TCRdb re-derived calls from the immunoSEQ multiplex PCR reads in MiXCR, one entry per CDR3 protein. The top ten clones hold roughly 0.27% of a sample with fewer than 150,000 distinct CDR3 sequences, 94% of them seen once. The sample was CD8+ T cells from PBMCs. The receptors were gathered from a human donor in good health.

The chain is built from TRBV7-8 and TRBJ2-2; the match to TRBD1 covers 7 bases. The V and J ends lost 1 base and 1 base, in that order; junction bases with no gene match: 3. This CDR3 is built from 16 residues. In germline, CDR1 is SGHVS, CDR2 FQNEAQ. The CDR3 DNA reads as TGTGCCAGCAGCTTAGTCGGACAGGAGAACACCGGGGAGCTGTTTTTT. This encodes CASSLVGQENTGELFF.

The chain joins TRBV27 to TRBJ2-1; 7 positions agree with TRBD1. Germline-derived CDR1 and CDR2 are MNHEY and SMNVEV (reference sequence). The CDR3 is made up of 13 amino acids. Trimming cost V 5 bases and J 8 bases; bases outside gene matches: 6. In DNA, the CDR3 is TGTGCCAGCAGTCCCGACAGGGTTGATGAGCAGTTCTTC. Protein product: CASSPDRVDEQFF.

This sequence joins TRBV15 and TRBJ2-7; tentative D call: TRBD1 (6 bases). This CDR3 has 16 amino acids. V was pared by 3 bases and J by 4 bases, with 19 bases between. Germline CDR1 and CDR2: LNHNV and YYDKDF (reference sequence). CDR3: CATSSLETGFIYEQYF. The CDR3 nucleotides are TGTGCCACCAGCAGCCTCGAGACAGGTTTTATTTACGAGCAGTACTTC.

CDR3 residues: CASSLPDEETQYF. The CDR3, as DNA: TGCGCCAGCAGCTTGCCGGACGAGGAGACCCAGTACTTC. The chain carries TRBV5-1 and TRBJ2-5; D unclear. This CDR3 region has 13 residues. The germline V gene has CDR1 SGHRS and CDR2 YFSETQ. Trimming stripped 1 base from V and 5 bases from J, with 9 bases between.

The rearrangement links TRBV20-1 to TRBJ2-7; the D gene is possibly TRBD2 (5 bases). V was pared by 2 bases and J by 4 bases, with 15 bases between. This CDR3 spans 14 amino acids. CDR1 and CDR2 (germline): DFQATT, SNEGSKA (reference sequence). The chain's CDR3 is CSARSLTGMYEQYF. The DNA for the CDR3 is TGCAGTGCTAGAAGCCTCACCGGGATGTACGAGCAGTACTTC.

The V call is TRBV27, the J call TRBJ2-7; 9 nucleotides line up with TRBD2. CDR3 length: 15 amino acids. Germline V lookup: CDR1 MNHEY, CDR2 SMNVEV (reference sequence). Germline trimming cut 6 bases from V and 2 bases from J; bases unmatched to any gene: 8. The CDR3 DNA reads TGTGCCAGCAGCCCCCTTAGCGGGAGACCCTACGAGCAGTACTTC. Its protein is CASSPLSGRPYEQYF.

In its sample, this clonotype was seen once. V is TRBV7-6 and J is TRBJ2-7, with TRBD2 matching over 9 bases. The CDR3 extends over 14 amino acids. Trimming at V came to 5 bases and at J to 3 bases, leaving 5 bases not matched to a gene. CDR1 SGHVS and CDR2 FNYEAQ come from the germline V gene. CDR3: CASSPGLARYEQYF. CDR3 DNA: TGTGCCAGCAGCCCAGGACTAGCGCGCTACGAGCAGTACTTC.

This clonotype has just one count. The chain is built from TRBV29-1 and TRBJ2-2; weak D call: TRBD2 (5 bases). The germline V gene encodes CDR1 SQVTM and CDR2 ANQGSEA. The V gene lost 6 bases and the J gene lost 0 bases, with 17 bases spanning the gap. This CDR3 has 16 amino acids. The CDR3 sequence is CSVDGLPDANTGELFF. CDR3 DNA: TGCAGCGTCGATGGACTGCCAGACGCGAACACCGGGGAGCTGTTTTTT.

J is TRBJ2-3 and V is TRBV20-1; 8 bases are shared with TRBD2. The CDR3 is made up of 18 amino acids. The V segment lost 0 bases and the J segment 0 bases; nucleotides outside the gene matches: 11. CDR1 DFQATT and CDR2 SNEGSKA come from the germline V gene (reference sequence). The CDR3: CSARDIGSSGTSTDTQYF. The CDR3 region has the DNA TGCAGTGCTAGAGATATAGGGAGTAGCGGGACCAGCACAGATACGCAGTATTTT.

This chain uses TRBV27 with TRBJ1-2; 9 positions agree with TRBD1. V dropped 8 bases and J dropped 7; count of bases not matched to a gene: 8. Germline V gene data show CDR1 as MNHEY and CDR2 as SMNVEV (reference sequence). The CDR3 consists of 13 residues. CDR3 sequence: CASGTGIYGGYTF. CDR3 DNA sequence: TGTGCCAGCGGGACAGGGATATACGGTGGCTACACCTTC.

J is TRBJ1-5 and V is TRBV28; tentatively, D is TRBD1 (5 bases). The CDR3 extends over 16 amino acids. Germline V gene lookup returns CDR1 MDHEN and CDR2 SYDVKM. V was trimmed by 5 bases and J by 2 bases, leaving 16 bases between them. CDR3 residues: CASSGASGPGNQPQHF. CDR3 DNA: TGTGCCAGCAGTGGGGCGTCGGGGCCGGGCAATCAGCCCCAGCATTTT.

CDR3 loop: CASSLETGAPQHF. CDR3 sequence (DNA): TGTGCCAGCAGCTTAGAGACAGGGGCGCCCCAGCATTTT. This chain joins TRBV5-4 and TRBJ1-5; 8 bases align to TRBD1. CDR1 is SGHNT, CDR2 YYREEE, per germline (reference sequence). The CDR3 is 13 residues long. The ends lost 2 bases at V and 9 bases at J; junction bases unmatched: 4.

V is TRBV12-3 or TRBV12-4 and J is TRBJ2-3, with TRBD2 identical over 13 bases. Trimming took 7 bases from V and 5 from J; bases not matched to a gene: 6. CDR3 length equals 15 residues. The CDR3 nucleotides are TGTGCCAGCACCGGACTAGCGGGAGCTGGAGATACGCAGTATTTT. Translated, it gives CASTGLAGAGDTQYF.

The chain carries TRBV27 and TRBJ2-1, with TRBD1 as a possible D gene (6 bases). The V end lost 2 bases, the J end lost 2 bases, and 10 bases lay between the germline ends. Germline V gives CDR1 MNHEY, CDR2 SMNVEV (reference sequence). CDR3 size: 15 residues. CDR3 nucleotide sequence: TGTGCCAGCAGTTTAACCGGGACAACCTACAATGAGCAGTTCTTC. Translating it yields CASSLTGTTYNEQFF.

The chain links TRBV20-1 to TRBJ1-2, with unresolved D. The V and J ends lost 0 bases and 3 bases respectively, with 11 bases between them. The CDR3 extends over 14 amino acids. Germline V gives CDR1 DFQATT, CDR2 SNEGSKA (reference sequence). The CDR3 bases are TGCAGTGCTAGAGAACAAGTGGGATACTATGGCTACACCTTC. Amino acids: CSAREQVGYYGYTF.

The chain has TRBV9 and TRBJ2-1; D not resolved. CDR1 is SGDLS and CDR2 is YYNGEE in the germline V gene. The CDR3 has 16 amino acids. Trimming removed 0 bases at V and 3 bases at J, with 13 bases between. The CDR3, as DNA: TGTGCCAGCAGCGTAGCGGGCCGACGGGTCTACAATGAGCAGTTCTTC. This encodes CASSVAGRRVYNEQFF.